This TCR beta chain was retrieved from a study of technical replicates of blood from a few donors. Here immunoSEQ multiplex PCR was the method, and the copy in TCRdb shows in-frame clones only, minus some. The sample lists approximately 97,000 clones; about 96% were seen once. The germline CDR1 and CDR2 sequences are GTSNPN and SVGIG (reference sequence). The trim removed 5 bases at V and 2 bases at J, leaving 16 bases unmatched. The CDR3 runs 18 residues. V gene TRBV30 combines with J gene TRBJ2-1, with TRBD2 matching 9 bases. The receptor was derived from a human donor in good health. Sequencing was performed on T cells isolated from PBMCs. The CDR3 nucleotides read TGTGCCTGGGCCTCGGGTAGCGGGAGCCCCGGGGCCTACAATGAGCAGTTCTTC. It encodes CAWASGSGSPGAYNEQFF.